Each of the 20 T cell receptor beta chains below was sequenced from the same sample in a study of chemoradiotherapy in HPV16-positive cancers. Profiled with immunoSEQ multiplex PCR; TCRdb holds only in-frame clones, not every one. Of tens of thousands of clones listed, approximately 80% are singletons. The sequencing used blood, collected from a patient who underwent chemoradiotherapy. These receptors were collected from a human donor with HPV-associated anogenital cancer.

This clone occurred a few times. CDR3 sequence: CARSLERGGELGKGGYTF. The DNA for the CDR3 is TGTGCCAGAAGCTTGGAGCGTGGAGGGGAATTGGGCAAAGGTGGCTACACCTTC. V and J are TRBV5-3 and TRBJ1-2; D may be TRBD1 (5 bases). TRBV5-3 is an ORF; its function is uncertain. V was shortened by 0 bases and J by 7 bases, with 25 bases between the two germline ends. The CDR3 consists of 18 residues.

The V call is TRBV2, the J call TRBJ2-7, with D possibly being TRBD2 (5 bases). The CDR3 covers 13 residues. The germline CDR1 and CDR2 sequences are SNHLY and FYNNEI. V lost 7 bases and J 3 bases, leaving 13 bases between the germline ends. CDR3 in DNA: TGTGCCAGCAAACTAGAGAGGAGCTACGAGCAGTACTTC. As protein: CASKLERSYEQYF. The whole variable domain, remainder taken from reference TRBV2 and TRBJ2-7, is EPEVTQTPSHQVTQMGQEVILRCVPISNHLYFYWYRQILGQKVEFLVSFYNNEISEKSEIFDDQFSVERPDGSNFTLKIRSTKLEDSAMYFCASKLERSYEQYFGPGTRLTVT.

J is TRBJ2-5 and V is TRBV9, with D unclear. Germline CDR1 SGDLS, CDR2 YYNGEE. V shed 0 bases and J shed 2 bases, with 5 bases lying between them. There are 13 residues in the CDR3. CDR3 in DNA: TGTGCCAGCAGCGTAGGAATACAAGAGACCCAGTACTTC. It is translated as CASSVGIQETQYF.

This clone was detected only a few times. The chain carries TRBV9 and TRBJ1-4; TRBD1 might be the D (5 bases). V gave up 6 bases and J gave up 7 bases, with 16 bases separating them. Germline CDR1 and CDR2: SGDLS and YYNGEE. The CDR3 contains 14 residues. CDR3 sequence (DNA): TGTGCCAGCACGAGGGACCCCTGGGCTGAAAAACTGTTTTTT. It specifies CASTRDPWAEKLFF.

The chain joins TRBV4-1 to TRBJ1-1; no firm D call. The CDR3 extends over 15 amino acids. From germline, CDR1 is MGHRA and CDR2 YSYEKL. With 1 base removed from V and 7 bases from J, the gap between germline ends came to 16 bases. The CDR3, as DNA: TGCGCCAGCAGCCAAGGAGTAAGAGGGAGTGGTGAAGCTTTCTTT. Translating it yields CASSQGVRGSGEAFF.

The chain recombines TRBV5-1 with TRBJ1-6; 7 bases fit TRBD1. Trimming took 4 bases from V and 6 from J; bases not matched to a gene: 4. Germline lookup yields CDR1 SGHRS and CDR2 YFSETQ. The CDR3 is 14 residues long. The CDR3: CASSPTGINSPLHF. The CDR3 region has the DNA TGCGCCAGCAGCCCGACAGGGATTAATTCACCCCTCCACTTT.

V and J are TRBV7-3 and TRBJ2-6; D not certain. The V gene lost 2 bases and the J gene lost 0 bases, with 14 bases spanning the gap. Germline assignment: CDR1 SGHTA and CDR2 FQGTGA. CDR3 length equals 18 residues. The CDR3 DNA reads as TGTGCCAGCAGCTTAGGCGGACCTCCCTTCTCTGGGGCCAACGTCCTGACTTTC. This translates into CASSLGGPPFSGANVLTF.

The V and J genes are TRBV5-8 and TRBJ2-7; D gene uncertain. This CDR3 has 11 residues. The V gene's germline CDR1 is SGHTS and CDR2 YDEGEE. Trimming took 2 bases from V and 3 from J, leaving 3 bases between them. CDR3 coding DNA: TGTGCCAGCAGCTTCCACTACGAGCAGTACGTC. This sequence encodes CASSFHYEQYV.

CDR3 nucleotides: TGTGCCAGTAACCCGACAGGGCTCTATGGCTACACCTTC. It encodes CASNPTGLYGYTF. J is TRBJ1-2 and V is TRBV19; 7 bases are a match to TRBD1. V was pared by 7 bases and J by 4 bases, with 6 bases of the junction left unmatched. Germline CDR1 is LNHDA and CDR2 is SQIVND (reference sequence). The length of the CDR3 is 13 residues.

This chain uses TRBV5-4 with TRBJ2-1, with D perhaps being TRBD1 or TRBD2 (5 bases each). The CDR3 totals 13 residues. CDR1 is SGHNT, CDR2 YYREEE, per germline (reference sequence). V lost 0 bases, J lost 12 bases, and 13 bases lay in between. The CDR3 loop reads CASSLAGLRVQFF. In nucleotides, the CDR3 is TGTGCCAGCAGCTTGGCGGGGCTCAGGGTGCAGTTCTTC. Full variable domain (missing parts from reference TRBV5-4 and TRBJ2-1): ETGVTQSPTHLIKTRGQQVTLRCSSQSGHNTVSWYQQALGQGPQFIFQYYREEENGRGNFPPRFSGLQFPNYSSELNVNALELDDSALYLCASSLAGLRVQFFGPGTRLTVL.

V gene TRBV11-2 combines with J gene TRBJ1-2; 9 bases match TRBD1. The CDR3 loop spans 14 amino acids. Germline CDR1 SGHAT, CDR2 FQNNGV. V shed 5 bases, J shed 8 bases, and the junction held 9 bases outside the gene matches. The CDR3 DNA follows: TGTGCCAGCAGCCAACAGGGGGCAATTGACGGCTACACCTTC. Its translation is CASSQQGAIDGYTF.

The chain uses TRBV6-5 and TRBJ2-7, with 10 bases matching TRBD2. This CDR3 region has 13 residues. V dropped 8 bases and J dropped 3; count of bases not matched to a gene: 4. Per the germline V gene, CDR1 is MNHEY and CDR2 is SVGAGI. The CDR3 bases are TGTGCCAGCGGAGCGGGGGGGCTCTACGAGCAGTACTTC. It encodes CASGAGGLYEQYF.

V and J are TRBV9 and TRBJ2-2, with 8 bases fitting TRBD2. V was clipped by 2 bases and J by 5 bases; unmatched bases: 5. This CDR3 spans 15 amino acids. In germline, CDR1 is SGDLS, CDR2 YYNGEE. As DNA, the CDR3 is TGTGCCAGCAGCGTCGGTGAGCGGGGGACCGGGGAGCTGTTTTTT. Translated: CASSVGERGTGELFF.

The V call is TRBV18, the J call TRBJ2-2; D is undetermined. V dropped 1 base and J dropped 6 bases, with 3 bases sitting between them. Germline V lookup: CDR1 KGHSH, CDR2 LQKENI. This CDR3 spans 12 amino acids. Here the CDR3 DNA reads TGTGCCAGCTCACCACGGTCCGGGGAGCTGTTTTTT. This encodes CASSPRSGELFF.

The rearrangement joins TRBV2 to TRBJ1-5, with D maybe TRBD1 (5 bases). Germline-derived CDR1 and CDR2 are SNHLY and FYNNEI. This CDR3 has 14 residues. The ends were cut back, 8 bases at V and 0 bases at J, with 11 bases in the middle. The CDR3 nucleotides are TGTGCCAGCGCCACAGGTGATAGCAATCAGCCCCAGCATTTT. Its protein product is CASATGDSNQPQHF.

A single count supports this clone. Since no conserved phenylalanine or tryptophan closes the CDR3, a read error is the likely cause. Because the CDR3's place on the DNA is in doubt, the DNA is left out and the CDR3 is given as listed by TCRdb. This chain joins TRBV21-1 and TRBJ2-7. TRBV21-1 is an annotated pseudogene. The CDR3 length is 10 residues, termini included. CDR3 loop: CASSKALRFC.

The chain carries TRBV30 and TRBJ1-1, with D uncertain. With 2 bases removed from V and 0 bases from J, the gap between germline ends came to 7 bases. Germline loops: CDR1 GTSNPN, CDR2 SVGIG (reference sequence). The CDR3 runs to 13 residues. CDR3 region: CAWSRLMNTEAFF. The CDR3 DNA reads TGTGCCTGGAGTAGACTGATGAACACTGAAGCTTTCTTT.

The CDR3 nucleotides are TGTGCCAGCAGTTTTTTCCAGGGGTACACTGAAGCTTTCTTT. This translates into CASSFFQGYTEAFF. This chain joins TRBV6-6 and TRBJ1-1, with a tentative D call TRBD1 (6 bases). CDR1 is MNHNY, CDR2 SVGAGI, per germline (reference sequence). The CDR3 spans 14 residues. V dropped 4 bases and J dropped 3 bases, with 12 bases sitting between them.

V and J are TRBV5-8 and TRBJ1-2; D is perhaps TRBD1 (5 bases). The CDR3 is made up of 15 amino acids. Germline loops: CDR1 SGHTS, CDR2 YDEGEE. Trimming pared 6 bases from V and 0 bases from J, leaving 15 bases between. CDR3: CASIRWGPANYGYTF. Here the CDR3 DNA reads TGTGCCAGCATCCGTTGGGGCCCAGCTAACTATGGCTACACCTTC. Supplemented by reference TRBV5-8 and TRBJ1-2, the full variable domain reads EAGVTQSPTHLIKTRGQQATLRCSPISGHTSVYWYQQALGLGLQFLLWYDEGEERNRGNFPPRFSGRQFPNYSSELNVNALELEDSALYLCASIRWGPANYGYTFGSGTRLTVV.

The J gene is TRBJ1-4, the V gene TRBV5-1; perhaps TRBD1 as D (5 bases). CDR3 length: 15 residues. Trimming shortened V by 0 bases and J by 5 bases, and 11 bases separated the two germline ends. The germline V gene encodes CDR1 SGHRS and CDR2 YFSETQ. The CDR3 coding sequence is TGCGCCAGCAGCTTGGAAGGGACGGCAAATGAAAAACTGTTTTTT. Translating it yields CASSLEGTANEKLFF.